This T cell receptor beta chain was found in a study of T cell responses to AZD1222 COVID-19 vaccine. Clones were read by immunoSEQ multiplex PCR, and TCRdb kept only the in-frame ones, dropping some. The table lists some 250,000 clones, about 94% of them singletons. From germline, CDR1 is KGHSH and CDR2 LQKENI. V gave up 3 bases and J gave up 6 bases, with 5 bases separating them. The CDR3 spans 12 residues. This sequence was found in an adult who received the AZD1222 COVID-19 vaccine. Source: peripheral blood, taken 28 days after the second AZD1222 dose. The genes are TRBV18 and TRBJ2-2; the D is unclear. The CDR3 loop reads CASSPKPGELFF. The CDR3 nucleotides read TGTGCCAGCTCACCGAAACCCGGGGAGCTGTTTTTT.